This record looks at one T cell receptor beta chain sequence and its context. Its antigen is undetermined. These data are taken from a study of vaccination and CD4 T cells after COVID-19. Study observations and caveats: For convalescent patients, 304 of the 307 vaccine-specific clones analyzed were classified as spike mono-reactive.

Treatment indicated: roughly 11-day PBMC culture with coronavirus spike peptide pools or control peptides (ViraFEST assay). ViraFEST used peptide pools to expand antigen-specific T cells before TCR sequencing. The CDR3 runs 16 residues. V shed 5 bases and J 3 bases; nucleotides not matched to a gene: 6. CDR1 and CDR2 from the germline V gene are KGHDR and SFDVKD. At the Johns Hopkins FTIC core, DNA taken from cultured CD4+ T cells was sequenced by way of the Oncomine TCR Beta short-read assay. From cultured CD4+ T cells, genomic DNA was extracted. TCRdb used MiXCR to reprocess the PCR reads, holding one entry per CDR3 protein. Of about 23,000 distinct CDR3 sequences in the sample, 58% were seen once.

Input material: CD4+ T cells from blood, cultured in vitro. V usage is TRBV24-1 and J usage is TRBJ1-5, with 10 positions matching TRBD1. This sequence originates from a human donor who had recovered from COVID-19. In DNA, the CDR3 is TGTGCCACCAGTGCCGCGGACAGGGGGAACAATCAGCCCCAGCATTTT. This translates into CATSAADRGNNQPQHF.